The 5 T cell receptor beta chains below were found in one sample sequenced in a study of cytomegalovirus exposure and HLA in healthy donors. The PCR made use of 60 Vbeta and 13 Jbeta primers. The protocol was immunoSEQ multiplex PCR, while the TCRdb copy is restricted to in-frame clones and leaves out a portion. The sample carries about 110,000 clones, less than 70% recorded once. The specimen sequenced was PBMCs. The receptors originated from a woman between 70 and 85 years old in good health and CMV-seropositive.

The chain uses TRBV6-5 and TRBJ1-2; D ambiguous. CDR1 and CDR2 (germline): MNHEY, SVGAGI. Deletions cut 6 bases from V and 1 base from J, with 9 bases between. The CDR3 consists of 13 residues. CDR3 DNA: TGTGCCAGCAGCCCCACATATAACTATGGCTACACCTTC. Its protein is CASSPTYNYGYTF.

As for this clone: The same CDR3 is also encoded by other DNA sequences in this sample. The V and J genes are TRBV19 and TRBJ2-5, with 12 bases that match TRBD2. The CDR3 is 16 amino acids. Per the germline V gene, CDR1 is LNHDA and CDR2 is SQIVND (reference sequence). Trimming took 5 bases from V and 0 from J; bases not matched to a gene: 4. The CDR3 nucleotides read TGTGCCAGTAGTCCAGGACTAGCGGGGTACCAAGAGACCCAGTACTTC. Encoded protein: CASSPGLAGYQETQYF.

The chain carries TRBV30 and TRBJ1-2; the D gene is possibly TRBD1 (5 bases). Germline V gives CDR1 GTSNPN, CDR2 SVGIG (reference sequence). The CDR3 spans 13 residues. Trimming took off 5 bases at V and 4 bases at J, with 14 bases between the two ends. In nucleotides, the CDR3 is TGTGCCTGGGCGGGGGTAGGTGGCTATGGCTACACCTTC. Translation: CAWAGVGGYGYTF.

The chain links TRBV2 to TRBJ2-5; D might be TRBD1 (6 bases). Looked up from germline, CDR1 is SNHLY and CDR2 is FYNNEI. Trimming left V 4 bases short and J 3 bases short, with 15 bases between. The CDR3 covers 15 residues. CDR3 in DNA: TGTGCCAGCAGTGCAACAGGGTCGGATAAAGAGACCCAGTACTTC. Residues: CASSATGSDKETQYF.

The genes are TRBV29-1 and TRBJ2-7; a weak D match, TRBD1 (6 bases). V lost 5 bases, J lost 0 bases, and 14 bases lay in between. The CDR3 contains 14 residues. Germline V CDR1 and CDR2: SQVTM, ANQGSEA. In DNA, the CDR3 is TGCAGCGTTTTGCTCCGGGACATCTCCTACGAGCAGTACTTC. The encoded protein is CSVLLRDISYEQYF.